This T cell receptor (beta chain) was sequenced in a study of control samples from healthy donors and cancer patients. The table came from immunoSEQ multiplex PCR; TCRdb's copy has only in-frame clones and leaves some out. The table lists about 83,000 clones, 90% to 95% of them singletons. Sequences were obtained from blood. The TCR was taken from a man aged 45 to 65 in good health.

The CDR3 loop is CASSIDRGGDEQFF. CDR3 sequence (DNA): TGTGCCAGTAGTATAGATCGTGGAGGCGATGAGCAGTTCTTC. This chain joins TRBV19 and TRBJ2-1, with D perhaps matching TRBD2 (5 bases). CDR3 length: 14 amino acids. CDR1 is LNHDA, CDR2 SQIVND, per germline (reference sequence). The V end was cut by 0 bases, the J end by 8 bases, with 11 bases between.